What follows is one TCR beta chain and its context. What it binds is not known. This sample is drawn from a study of T cell repertoires in cytomegalovirus infection. Study in general: CMV infection plus the matching HLA type was flagged by public TCR beta signatures.

Regarding the study as a whole: Within the response measured ex vivo, HLA-C-restricted CMV-specific TCR beta clonotypes were dominant.

Germline V gene lookup returns CDR1 LNHNV and CDR2 YYDKDF (reference sequence). V was cut by 5 bases and J by 0 bases, with 13 bases left in between. CDR3 size: 15 residues. One entry per CDR3 protein, called by TCRdb with MiXCR from the reads. The data hold approximately 910,000 distinct CDR3 sequences, with roughly 30% observed a single time. This material consisted of cultured CD8+ T cells from PBMCs, taken from culture after CMV antigen stimulation. V and J are TRBV15 and TRBJ2-5; perhaps TRBD2 as D (5 bases). The TCR comes from a human donor in good health (CMV status not recorded). Some clones in this sample may be carry-over from other donors' samples. The chain's CDR3 is CATSSTDWYQETQYF. CDR3 DNA: TGTGCCACCAGCTCGACGGACTGGTACCAAGAGACCCAGTACTTC.